This T cell receptor (beta chain) was obtained from a study of T cell changes during pregnancy in multiple sclerosis. This clone came up once. Repertoires were generated with immunoSEQ multiplex PCR, while TCRdb's copy carries only in-frame clones and drops some. The sample holds 55,000 to 70,000 clones; 89% are singletons and the top ten take around 1.7%. This clonotype originated in a female donor with multiple sclerosis, enrolled in a pregnancy study. Material: peripheral blood, obtained after pregnancy.

The DNA for the CDR3 is TGCGCCAGCAGCCAAAAGAGGAGGGAGAACACTGAAGCTTTCTTT. Its translation: CASSQKRRENTEAFF. The rearrangement links TRBV4-1 to TRBJ1-1, with D unclear. In germline, CDR1 is MGHRA, CDR2 YSYEKL. This CDR3 spans 15 amino acids. Deletions cut 2 bases from V and 1 base from J, with 11 bases between.